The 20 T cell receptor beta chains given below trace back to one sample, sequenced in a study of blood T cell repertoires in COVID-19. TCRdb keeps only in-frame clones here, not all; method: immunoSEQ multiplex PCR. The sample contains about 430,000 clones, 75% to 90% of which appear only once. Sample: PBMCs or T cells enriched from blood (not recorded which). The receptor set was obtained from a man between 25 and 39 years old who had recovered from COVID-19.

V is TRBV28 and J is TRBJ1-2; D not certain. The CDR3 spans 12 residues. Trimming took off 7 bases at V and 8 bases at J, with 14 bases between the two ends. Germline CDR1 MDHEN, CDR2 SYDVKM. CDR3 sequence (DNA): TGTGCCAGCAACCAGCTGAGGATGGGCTACACCTTC. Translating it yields CASNQLRMGYTF.

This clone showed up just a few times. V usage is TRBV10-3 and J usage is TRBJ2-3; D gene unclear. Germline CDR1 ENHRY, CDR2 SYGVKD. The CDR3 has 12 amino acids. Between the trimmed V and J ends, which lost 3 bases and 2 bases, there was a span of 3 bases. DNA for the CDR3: TGTGCCATCAGTGACTCCACAGATACGCAGTATTTT. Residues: CAISDSTDTQYF.

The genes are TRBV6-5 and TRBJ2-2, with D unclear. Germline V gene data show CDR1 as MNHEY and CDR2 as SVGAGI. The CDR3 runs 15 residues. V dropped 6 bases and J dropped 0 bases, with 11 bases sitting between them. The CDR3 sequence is CASSAYLANTGELFF. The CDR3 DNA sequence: TGTGCCAGCAGCGCGTATCTCGCGAACACCGGGGAGCTGTTTTTT.

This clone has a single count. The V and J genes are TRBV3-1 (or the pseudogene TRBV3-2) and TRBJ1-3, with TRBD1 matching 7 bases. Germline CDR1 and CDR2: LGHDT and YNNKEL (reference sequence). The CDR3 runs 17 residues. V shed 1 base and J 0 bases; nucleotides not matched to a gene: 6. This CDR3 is CASSQAGQSLSGNTIYF. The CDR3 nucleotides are TGTGCCAGCAGCCAAGCGGGACAGTCACTCTCTGGAAACACCATATATTTT.

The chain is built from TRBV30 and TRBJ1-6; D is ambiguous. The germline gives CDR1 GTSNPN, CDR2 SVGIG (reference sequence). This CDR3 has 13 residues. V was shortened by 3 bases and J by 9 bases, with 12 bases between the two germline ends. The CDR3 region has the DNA TGTGCCTGGAGCCAGGTTTCGGTTTCACCCCTCCACTTT. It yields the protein CAWSQVSVSPLHF.

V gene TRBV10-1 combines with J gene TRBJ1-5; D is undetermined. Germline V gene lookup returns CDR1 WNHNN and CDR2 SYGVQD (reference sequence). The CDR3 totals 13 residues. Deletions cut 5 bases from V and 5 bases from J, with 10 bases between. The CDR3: CASSPQVDQPQHF. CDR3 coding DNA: TGCGCCAGCAGTCCCCAGGTTGATCAGCCCCAGCATTTT.

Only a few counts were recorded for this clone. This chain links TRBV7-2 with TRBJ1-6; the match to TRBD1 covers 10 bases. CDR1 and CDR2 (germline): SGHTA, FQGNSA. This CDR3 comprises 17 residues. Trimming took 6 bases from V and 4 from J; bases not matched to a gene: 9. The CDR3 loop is CASRHPGQGVYNSPLHF. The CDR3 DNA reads TGTGCCAGCAGACATCCCGGACAGGGGGTATATAATTCACCCCTCCACTTT.

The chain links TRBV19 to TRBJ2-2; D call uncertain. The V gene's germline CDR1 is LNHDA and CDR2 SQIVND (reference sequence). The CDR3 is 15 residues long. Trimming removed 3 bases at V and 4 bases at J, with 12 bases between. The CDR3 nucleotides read TGTGCCAGTAGTATCAACCAATGGAGCACCGGGGAGCTGTTTTTT. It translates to CASSINQWSTGELFF.

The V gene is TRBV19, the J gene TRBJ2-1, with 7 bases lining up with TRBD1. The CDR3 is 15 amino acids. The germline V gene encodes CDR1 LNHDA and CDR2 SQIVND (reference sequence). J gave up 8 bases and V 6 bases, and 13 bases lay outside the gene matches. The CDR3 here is CASRLKAQRGHEQFF. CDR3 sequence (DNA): TGTGCCAGTAGACTTAAGGCACAGAGGGGGCATGAGCAGTTCTTC.

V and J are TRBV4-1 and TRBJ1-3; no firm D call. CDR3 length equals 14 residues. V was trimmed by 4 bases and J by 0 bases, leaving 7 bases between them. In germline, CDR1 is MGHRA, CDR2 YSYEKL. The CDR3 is CASSLASSGNTIYF. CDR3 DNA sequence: TGCGCCAGCAGCCTCGCCAGCTCTGGAAACACCATATATTTT.

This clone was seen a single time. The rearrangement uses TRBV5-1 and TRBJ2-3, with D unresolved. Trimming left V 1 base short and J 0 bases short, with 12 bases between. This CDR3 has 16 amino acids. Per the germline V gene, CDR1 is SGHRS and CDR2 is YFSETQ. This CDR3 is CASSLRQAYSTDTQYF. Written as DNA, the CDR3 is TGCGCCAGCAGCTTGCGGCAGGCTTATAGCACAGATACGCAGTATTTT.

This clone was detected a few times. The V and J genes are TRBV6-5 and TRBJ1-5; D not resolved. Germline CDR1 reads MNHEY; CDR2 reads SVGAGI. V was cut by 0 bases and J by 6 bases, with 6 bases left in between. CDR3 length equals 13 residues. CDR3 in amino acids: CASSYSSRQPQHF. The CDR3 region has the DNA TGTGCCAGCAGTTACTCATCGCGTCAGCCCCAGCATTTT.

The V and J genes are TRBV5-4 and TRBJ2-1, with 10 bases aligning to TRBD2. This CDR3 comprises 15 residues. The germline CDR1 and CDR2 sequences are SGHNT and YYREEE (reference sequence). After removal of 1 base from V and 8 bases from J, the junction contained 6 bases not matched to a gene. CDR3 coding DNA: TGTGCCAGCAGCTTGAGGACTAGCGGACAGGATGAGCAGTTCTTC. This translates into CASSLRTSGQDEQFF.

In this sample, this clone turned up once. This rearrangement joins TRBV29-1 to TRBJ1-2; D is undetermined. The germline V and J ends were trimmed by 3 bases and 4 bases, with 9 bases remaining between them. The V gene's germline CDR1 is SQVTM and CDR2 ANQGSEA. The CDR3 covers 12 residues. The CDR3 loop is CSVEVAVYGYTF. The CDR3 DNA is TGCAGCGTTGAGGTTGCGGTCTATGGCTACACCTTC.

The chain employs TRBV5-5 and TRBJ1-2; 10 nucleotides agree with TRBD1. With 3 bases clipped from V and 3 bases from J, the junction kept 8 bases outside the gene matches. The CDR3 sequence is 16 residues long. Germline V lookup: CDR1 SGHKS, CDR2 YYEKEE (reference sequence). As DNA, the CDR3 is TGTGCCAGCAGCTCGAGAGAGACAGGGGGCGACTATGGCTACACCTTC. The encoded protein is CASSSRETGGDYGYTF.

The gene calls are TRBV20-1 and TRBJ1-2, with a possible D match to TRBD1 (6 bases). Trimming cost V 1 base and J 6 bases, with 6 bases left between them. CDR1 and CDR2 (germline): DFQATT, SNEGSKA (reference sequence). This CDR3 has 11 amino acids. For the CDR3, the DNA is TGCAGTGCTAGAGGGGACAATGGCTACACCTTC. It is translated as CSARGDNGYTF.

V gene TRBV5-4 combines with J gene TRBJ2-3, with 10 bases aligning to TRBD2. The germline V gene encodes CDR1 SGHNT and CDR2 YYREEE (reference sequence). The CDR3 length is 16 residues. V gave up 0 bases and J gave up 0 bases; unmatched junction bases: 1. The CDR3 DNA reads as TGTGCCAGCAGCTTGGCTAGCGGGGGAAGCACAGATACGCAGTATTTT. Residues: CASSLASGGSTDTQYF.

CDR3 protein: CASNDPRQVQETQYF. The CDR3 bases are TGTGCCAGCAACGACCCGAGACAGGTACAAGAGACCCAGTACTTC. The chain has TRBV6-5 and TRBJ2-5, with D tentatively TRBD1 (6 bases). Germline CDR1 is MNHEY and CDR2 is SVGAGI. The CDR3 loop spans 15 amino acids. V lost 7 bases and J 2 bases, leaving 17 bases between the germline ends.

The CDR3 region is CATSRHDREDGYTF. CDR3 nucleotides: TGTGCCACCAGCAGACATGACAGGGAGGACGGCTACACCTTC. The gene calls are TRBV15 and TRBJ1-2, with 7 bases identical to TRBD1. Unmatched junction bases numbered 8, after V lost 2 bases and J lost 8 bases. This CDR3 has 14 amino acids. Germline V gene sequence: CDR1 LNHNV, CDR2 YYDKDF (reference sequence).

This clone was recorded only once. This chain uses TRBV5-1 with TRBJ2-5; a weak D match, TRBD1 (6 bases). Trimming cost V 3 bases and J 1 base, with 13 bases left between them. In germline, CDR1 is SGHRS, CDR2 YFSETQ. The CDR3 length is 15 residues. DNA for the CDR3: TGCGCCAGCAGCTACTGGGACAACAGCCAAGAGACCCAGTACTTC. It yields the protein CASSYWDNSQETQYF.